This T cell receptor beta chain was identified in a study of T cells expressing NK-cell markers (dated by TCRdb to 2018 to 2020). A note on the overall study: In sorted CD3+CD56+NKG2C+, CD3+CD56+NKG2C- and CD3+CD56-NKG2C+ T-cell subsets from several donors, TCR beta-chain repertoires were profiled. Of the eight sequenced donors, seven were found to be HCMV-seropositive and one was found to be HCMV-seronegative. The eight sequenced donors were randomly selected healthy volunteers, three men and five women. The libraries were sequenced on Illumina HiSeq 2000/2500, MiSeq or NextSeq, producing 2 x 150 bp reads.

Reads for this sample came from an Illumina HiSeq 2000. The TCR beta cDNA libraries were made using 5'RACE template switching, a step that added both a universal primer site and unique molecular identifiers. cDNA synthesis was primed from the TCR beta constant segment and was followed by two successive PCR amplification steps. As for how the authors treated the data: MIGEC was used to demultiplex reads and group reads by UMI, and MiTCR was used to assemble and quantify clonotypes. To remove erroneous sequences, TCR cDNA sequences were retained only when supported by two or more reads. Downstream repertoire analysis used the tcR package, and clonotypes were matched across fractions by CDR3 nucleotide sequence plus V segment. VDJmatch was used to annotate antigen specificity against VDJdb, with one amino acid substitution allowed in CDR3. Each CDR3 protein sequence appears as one entry after TCRdb reprocessed the reads, and no DNA is included. In this record, the V and J calls reflect TCRdb's handling and not the investigators' own analysis. The sample's table covers over 200,000 distinct CDR3 sequences. The top ten hold about 0.39% of the sample.

On this clonotype itself: Its antigen has not been determined.

What the research found in general, with its limitations: Those dominant clonotypes were again the most abundant among CD3+CD56-NKG2C+ cells in a handful of donors, at roughly 25-65%. It remained unclear whether the expanded NKG2C-expressing T cell clones were specific for HCMV antigens. In several donors, the dominant CD3+CD56+NKG2C+ clonotypes were found to rank among the top 10 CD8+ clonotypes and to make up 1.0-7.0% of CD8+ T cells.

HCMV-specific IgG was detected in serum with a commercial ELISA kit to determine HCMV serostatus. Peripheral blood mononuclear cells were isolated from blood by Ficoll density gradient centrifugation. CDR1 and CDR2 were assigned from the germline V gene as LGHNA and YNFKEQ. The CDR3 spans 16 residues, from the cysteine through the phenylalanine. No DNA is given. Material: blood T cells: a sorted CD56 or NKG2C T cell subset, CD4+ or CD8+ T cells, or bulk PBMC T cells (not recorded which). The sequence joins TRBV4-2 to TRBJ2-1; TCRdb lists TRBD2, though no DNA is available to test this call. This TCR derives from a man between 18 and 35 years old in good health. Donor details come from another sample of the same person, matched by shared clones. The CDR3 corresponds to CASSQTSGRYDNEQFF.